The next 23 T cell receptor beta chains were all read from a single sample in a study of cytomegalovirus exposure and HLA in healthy donors. The PCR made use of 60 Vbeta and 13 Jbeta primers. Data came from immunoSEQ multiplex PCR; TCRdb stores just in-frame clones and leaves some out. The table lists over 130,000 clones, around 85% of them singletons. The source material was PBMCs. These receptors all stem from a female donor in good health and CMV-seronegative.

The CDR3 region has the DNA TGTGCCAGCAGTCCCGGCGGGGCCCCTAATGAAAAACTGTTTTTT. It is translated as CASSPGGAPNEKLFF. V gene TRBV28 combines with J gene TRBJ1-4; possible D gene TRBD1, 5 bases. The CDR3 is made up of 15 amino acids. Trimming pared 5 bases from V and 3 bases from J, leaving 13 bases between. The germline V gene encodes CDR1 MDHEN and CDR2 SYDVKM.

The genes are TRBV7-9 and TRBJ1-2, with a possible D match to TRBD1 (5 bases). The germline gives CDR1 SEHNR, CDR2 FQNEAQ (reference sequence). The CDR3 has 15 residues. The V end lost 1 base, the J end lost 2 bases, and 11 bases lay between the germline ends. In DNA, the CDR3 is TGTGCCAGCAGCTTAGAGACAGAGCGAAACTATGGCTACACCTTC. Protein product: CASSLETERNYGYTF.

The chain employs TRBV19 and TRBJ2-5; D is unclear. Germline V gene sequence: CDR1 LNHDA, CDR2 SQIVND (reference sequence). This CDR3 is built from 13 residues. V lost 2 bases to trimming and J lost 4 bases, with 8 bases between them. CDR3 residues: CASSINTVETQYF. CDR3 in DNA: TGTGCCAGTAGTATAAACACAGTAGAGACCCAGTACTTC.

The chain recombines TRBV28 with TRBJ1-5, with 7 bases that match TRBD1. The CDR3 sequence is 13 residues long. V trimming: 6 bases; J trimming: 5 bases; junction bases outside the gene matches: 4. Looked up from germline, CDR1 is MDHEN and CDR2 is SYDVKM. This chain's CDR3 is CASRGTEYQPQHF. CDR3 bases: TGTGCCAGCAGGGGGACAGAATATCAGCCCCAGCATTTT.

The CDR3, as DNA: TGTGCCAGCAGCTTAGTCCAGCGGGAGGCCCTAGGCGAGCAGTACTTC. It translates to CASSLVQREALGEQYF. V usage is TRBV7-8 and J usage is TRBJ2-7; 9 bases agree with TRBD2. V lost 1 base and J lost 6; bases outside the gene matches: 10. The CDR3 is 16 residues long. Germline-derived CDR1 and CDR2 are SGHVS and FQNEAQ. Looking up the rest from reference TRBV7-8 and TRBJ2-7 gives the full variable domain: GAGVSQSPRYKVAKRGQDVALRCDPISGHVSLFWYQQALGQGPEFLTYFQNEAQLDKSGLPSDRFFAERPEGSVSTLKIQRTQQEDSAVYLCASSLVQREALGEQYFGPGTRLTVT.

Of note for this clone: This same CDR3 is encoded by further DNA sequences in the sample. The chain couples TRBV30 to TRBJ1-5; D remains unclear. Trimming shortened V by 1 base and J by 6 bases, and 10 bases separated the two germline ends. Per the germline V gene, CDR1 is GTSNPN and CDR2 is SVGIG (reference sequence). There are 13 residues in the CDR3. The chain's CDR3 is CAWSAVGGQPQHF. The CDR3 nucleotides read TGTGCCTGGAGTGCAGTAGGCGGTCAGCCCCAGCATTTT. Full variable domain (missing parts from reference TRBV30 and TRBJ1-5): SQTIHQWPATLVQPVGSPLSLECTVEGTSNPNLYWYRQAAGRGLQLLFYSVGIGQISSEVPQNLSASRPQDRQFILSSKKLLLSDSGFYLCAWSAVGGQPQHFGDGTRLSIL.

This chain uses TRBV7-9 with TRBJ1-5; unclear D gene. V lost 5 bases, J lost 8 bases, and 10 bases lay in between. Germline V gives CDR1 SEHNR, CDR2 FQNEAQ (reference sequence). The CDR3 covers 12 residues. CDR3 loop: CASSPDAEPQHF. The CDR3 DNA reads TGTGCCAGCAGCCCCGATGCGGAGCCCCAGCATTTT.

This chain connects TRBV5-1 to TRBJ1-1; no firm D call. The germline CDR1 and CDR2 sequences are SGHRS and YFSETQ. V gave up 4 bases and J gave up 1 base, with 8 bases separating them. The CDR3 is 13 amino acids. CDR3: CASSTEPNTEAFF. In nucleotides, the CDR3 is TGCGCCAGCAGCACAGAACCGAACACTGAAGCTTTCTTT.

Turning to this clone: Other DNA sequences within the sample encode an identical CDR3. The genes are TRBV5-6 and TRBJ1-2; no reliable D call. The CDR3 extends over 13 amino acids. V gave up 5 bases and J gave up 0 bases, with 8 bases separating them. The germline V gene has CDR1 SGHDT and CDR2 YYEEEE. In nucleotides, the CDR3 is TGTGCCAGCAGTCTGGGAGCTAACTATGGCTACACCTTC. Translation gives CASSLGANYGYTF. Full variable domain (outside the CDR3, taken from reference TRBV5-6 and TRBJ1-2): DAGVTQSPTHLIKTRGQQVTLRCSPKSGHDTVSWYQQALGQGPQFIFQYYEEEERQRGNFPDRFSGHQFPNYSSELNVNALLLGDSALYLCASSLGANYGYTFGSGTRLTVV.

In its sample, this clone was seen a few times. CDR3 amino acids: CASSSPPGGGETQYF. The CDR3 nucleotides are TGTGCCAGCAGCTCCCCCCCGGGAGGTGGGGAGACCCAGTACTTC. The chain carries TRBV5-4 and TRBJ2-5; 7 bases are a match to TRBD2. Per germline, CDR1 SGHNT and CDR2 YYREEE (reference sequence). This CDR3 has 15 amino acids. Losses at the gene ends were 3 bases for V and 5 bases for J; bases not matched to a gene: 10.

CDR3 in amino acids: CASSPSGPFETQYF. The CDR3 region has the DNA TGTGCCAGCAGTCCCAGCGGACCTTTTGAGACCCAGTACTTC. V is TRBV28 and J is TRBJ2-5; TRBD2 might be the D (5 bases). This CDR3 spans 14 amino acids. Trimming left V 5 bases short and J 5 bases short, with 15 bases between. Germline V gene sequence: CDR1 MDHEN, CDR2 SYDVKM.

The CDR3 spells CAWSYTGEEKLFF. The DNA for the CDR3 is TGTGCCTGGAGTTATACAGGGGAGGAAAAACTGTTTTTT. V gene TRBV30 combines with J gene TRBJ1-4; TRBD1 matches at 7 bases. Germline CDR1 GTSNPN, CDR2 SVGIG (reference sequence). Germline trimming cut 2 bases from V and 8 bases from J; bases unmatched to any gene: 5. The CDR3 totals 13 residues.

This chain links TRBV5-1 with TRBJ2-5; TRBD2 matches 16 bases. This CDR3 region has 18 residues. J gave up 5 bases and V 3 bases, and 10 bases lay outside the gene matches. CDR1 SGHRS and CDR2 YFSETQ come from the germline V gene. The CDR3 reads CASSSGLAGGPLWETQYF. CDR3 coding DNA: TGCGCCAGCAGCTCGGGACTAGCGGGAGGGCCTCTTTGGGAGACCCAGTACTTC.

The chain employs TRBV7-9 and TRBJ1-4; the D gene is possibly TRBD1 (5 bases). The V end lost 5 bases, the J end lost 8 bases, and 9 bases lay between the germline ends. CDR1 SEHNR and CDR2 FQNEAQ come from the germline V gene (reference sequence). The CDR3 has 12 residues. This CDR3 reads CASSRTKEKLFF. DNA for the CDR3: TGTGCCAGCAGCAGGACAAAAGAAAAACTGTTTTTT.

This clone was seen only a few times. V usage is TRBV28 and J usage is TRBJ1-1, with TRBD1 matching 7 bases. This CDR3 comprises 14 residues. The V gene's germline CDR1 is MDHEN and CDR2 SYDVKM. With V trimmed by 6 bases and J by 5 bases, 9 bases remained unmatched. The DNA of the CDR3 is TGTGCCAGCAGAAGAACAGGGGAGAGAACTGAAGCTTTCTTT. The encoded protein is CASRRTGERTEAFF.

CDR3 region: CASAPRSGLGRGETQYF. The CDR3 DNA sequence: TGCGCCAGCGCACCAAGATCGGGACTCGGCCGTGGTGAGACCCAGTACTTC. V usage is TRBV5-1 and J usage is TRBJ2-5, with D perhaps TRBD2 (6 bases). From germline, CDR1 is SGHRS and CDR2 YFSETQ. Trimming shortened V by 7 bases and J by 5 bases, and 27 bases separated the two germline ends. CDR3 length: 17 residues.

This clone came up once. The chain recombines TRBV29-1 with TRBJ1-4, with 10 bases aligning to TRBD1. There are 15 residues in the CDR3. CDR1 is SQVTM, CDR2 ANQGSEA, per germline. V shed 4 bases, J shed 0 bases, and the junction held 2 bases outside the gene matches. CDR3 residues: CSVAGTGATNEKLFF. The CDR3 DNA sequence: TGCAGCGTTGCCGGGACAGGGGCAACTAATGAAAAACTGTTTTTT.

This chain joins TRBV6-1 and TRBJ2-3, with TRBD1 identical over 7 bases. This CDR3 is built from 14 residues. Germline CDR1 reads MNHNS; CDR2 reads SASEGT. V shed 8 bases and J 2 bases; nucleotides not matched to a gene: 7. The CDR3 is CASHRTGITDTQYF. In DNA form, the CDR3 reads TGTGCCAGCCATCGGACAGGAATCACAGATACGCAGTATTTT.

A remark on this clone: This same CDR3 is encoded by further DNA sequences in the sample. The chain carries TRBV29-1 and TRBJ2-3, with D unclear. CDR3 length: 12 residues. V gave up 7 bases and J gave up 1 base, with 9 bases separating them. Germline-derived CDR1 and CDR2 are SQVTM and ANQGSEA. The CDR3 sequence: CSGDGGTDTQYF. In nucleotides, the CDR3 is TGCAGCGGAGACGGAGGCACAGATACGCAGTATTTT.

This clone has a handful of counts. V gene TRBV25-1 combines with J gene TRBJ2-7, with 10 bases that match TRBD2. Germline lookup yields CDR1 MGHDK and CDR2 SYGVNS. V lost 4 bases, J lost 6 bases, and 3 bases stayed unmatched. The CDR3 has 13 residues. The CDR3 nucleotides read TGTGCCAGCAGTGGAGCGGGAGGGCTCGAGCAGTACTTC. This codes for CASSGAGGLEQYF.

The chain employs TRBV2 and TRBJ2-4; 7 nucleotides match TRBD1. The CDR3 has 12 amino acids. Unmatched junction bases numbered 3, after V lost 6 bases and J lost 7 bases. Germline lookup yields CDR1 SNHLY and CDR2 FYNNEI. This CDR3 reads CASRQQGNIQYF. In DNA, the CDR3 is TGTGCCAGCAGACAACAGGGGAACATTCAGTACTTC. The whole variable domain, filled in from reference TRBV2 and TRBJ2-4, reads EPEVTQTPSHQVTQMGQEVILRCVPISNHLYFYWYRQILGQKVEFLVSFYNNEISEKSEIFDDQFSVERPDGSNFTLKIRSTKLEDSAMYFCASRQQGNIQYFGAGTRLSVL.

J is TRBJ1-1 and V is TRBV7-9, with D perhaps TRBD1 (5 bases). Per germline, CDR1 SEHNR and CDR2 FQNEAQ (reference sequence). The CDR3 sequence is 13 residues long. Trimming took 2 bases from V and 3 from J, leaving 7 bases between them. CDR3 region: CASSLKGDTEAFF. The CDR3 bases are TGTGCCAGCAGCTTAAAAGGGGACACTGAAGCTTTCTTT.

This clone has just one count. This rearrangement joins TRBV5-6 to TRBJ2-7; TRBD1 matches 11 bases. V shed 4 bases, J shed 5 bases, and the junction held 11 bases outside the gene matches. The germline CDR1 and CDR2 sequences are SGHDT and YYEEEE. This CDR3 region has 16 residues. The CDR3 region has the DNA TGTGCCAGCAGCCCCGATCCTGGACAGGGGGCCCACGAGCAGTACTTC. Translated: CASSPDPGQGAHEQYF.